This T cell receptor (beta chain) is from a study of vaccination and CD4 T cells after COVID-19. The overall study: The stimulating agents, overlapping spike peptides, came from SARS-CoV-2, HCoV-NL63, HCoV-OC43 and HCoV-229E.

As for treatment: roughly ten-day PBMC culture with coronavirus spike peptide pools or control peptides (ViraFEST assay). For ViraFEST, peptide pools expanded antigen-specific T cells, after which the TCRs were sequenced. This CDR3 has 15 amino acids. In germline, CDR1 is SGHVS, CDR2 FQNEAQ. The V gene end was trimmed by 5 bases and the J gene end by 9 bases; junction bases not matched to a gene: 10. Remarks on this clonotype: Its antigen remains unidentified.

With the Oncomine TCR Beta short-read assay, DNA from cultured CD4+ T cells was sequenced. TCRdb re-called the PCR reads with MiXCR, one entry per CDR3 protein. The table lists about 18,000 distinct CDR3 sequences, over 50% of them singletons. The chain joins TRBV7-8 to TRBJ1-6; 7 bases agree with TRBD1. The origin of this receptor is a human donor who had recovered from COVID-19. Sample: CD4+ T cells from blood, cultured in vitro. The CDR3: CASSLVGTVGSPLHF. The CDR3 DNA is TGTGCCAGCAGCCTTGTCGGGACAGTTGGTTCACCCCTCCACTTT. Based on the CDR3 plus reference TRBV7-8 and TRBJ1-6, the full variable domain is GAGVSQSPRYKVAKRGQDVALRCDPISGHVSLFWYQQALGQGPEFLTYFQNEAQLDKSGLPSDRFFAERPEGSVSTLKIQRTQQEDSAVYLCASSLVGTVGSPLHFGNGTRLTVT.